This T cell receptor beta chain was captured in a study of blood T cell repertoires in COVID-19. This CDR3 comprises 16 residues. J gave up 6 bases and V 1 base, and 11 bases lay outside the gene matches. Germline V gene sequence: CDR1 SGHAT, CDR2 FQDESV (reference sequence). TCRdb's table, derived via immunoSEQ multiplex PCR, lists solely in-frame clones and lacks some. This sample has more than 110,000 clones, with around 80% found just once. The chain uses TRBV11-1 and TRBJ2-7, with 8 bases matching TRBD2. The receptor's source is a man older than 75 with acute or convalescent COVID-19. Sequenced: peripheral blood. The CDR3 nucleotides are TGTGCCAGCAGCTTAGTATACAGCGGGGGAATTCGCGAGCAGTACTTC. This translates into CASSLVYSGGIREQYF. Together with reference TRBV11-1 and TRBJ2-7, the CDR3 gives the full variable domain: EAEVAQSPRYKITEKSQAVAFWCDPISGHATLYWYRQILGQGPELLVQFQDESVVDDSQLPKDRFSAERLKGVDSTLKIQPAELGDSAMYLCASSLVYSGGIREQYFGPGTRLTVT.